This paragraph covers one T cell receptor (beta chain) sequence. The antigen remains undetermined. Generated by immunoSEQ multiplex PCR, the TCRdb table keeps only in-frame clones and is missing some. The table lists about 94,000 clones, around 90% of them singletons, with around 0.53% in the top ten. The data originate from a study of graft-versus-host responses after intestinal transplantation. Study-level background: Those transplanted obtained multivisceral, liver-intestinal, or isolated intestinal grafts.

General observations from the study: Patients with graft-donor T cell macrochimerism had high graft-versus-host to host-versus-graft clonal ratios in allografts.

Germline V CDR1 and CDR2: SGDLS, YYNGEE. The junction had 12 bases not matched to a gene; V was cut back by 3 bases and J by 7 bases. The CDR3 loop spans 17 amino acids. The chain links TRBV9 to TRBJ2-2; 10 bases align to TRBD1. This clonotype was obtained from a human donor who received an intestinal transplant. Sample: unstimulated CD8+ T cells sorted from spleen or lymph node cells, taken before intestinal transplant. The CDR3 reads CASSGLGDRGLFGELFF. The CDR3 nucleotides are TGTGCCAGCAGCGGACTCGGCGACAGGGGGCTTTTCGGGGAGCTGTTTTTT.